This T cell receptor beta chain was sequenced for a study of regulatory T cells in long-lasting Graves disease. Germline trimming cut 3 bases from V and 6 bases from J; bases unmatched to any gene: 11. The germline V gene has CDR1 SGHTA and CDR2 FQGNSA. This CDR3 spans 18 amino acids. As for time point: newly diagnosed GD, antithyroid drugs for less than 3 months. Researchers made the TCR library from RNA that was extracted from PBMCs. Diagnosis followed American Thyroid Association guidelines for Graves' disease. Arm-PCR of CDR3 regions and iRepertoire HTBI primers were used to build TCR beta libraries. TCRdb fed the multiplex PCR reads into MiXCR, producing one record per CDR3 protein. The table has approximately 350,000 distinct CDR3 sequences, 16% seen once. This clonotype appeared many times. Its antigen is currently unknown. Findings of the study overall: Segments TRBV28, TRBJ1-2 and TRBJ2-5 showed preferential usage in persistent disease.

This sample was shared with a second study, whose subject was T cells in Graves' hyperthyroidism and ophthalmopathy. From that second work: Exclusion of a patient resulted from uncontrolled infection, other autoimmune disease, pregnancy or lactation.

This clonotype was sampled from a man aged 40-55 years with Graves disease. This chain links TRBV7-2 with TRBJ2-2, with TRBD2 matching over 12 bases. The material was peripheral blood mononuclear cells (PBMCs), obtained at new diagnosis, from a patient treated with antithyroid drugs. The CDR3 nucleotides read TGTGCCAGCAGCTTTACTAGCGGGGGGTGGTTTCAGCCCGGGGAGCTGTTTTTT. Its protein is CASSFTSGGWFQPGELFF.